What follows are 12 T cell receptor beta chains derived from one specimen sequenced in a study of blood T cell repertoires in COVID-19. The assay was immunoSEQ multiplex PCR, and TCRdb's table has in-frame clones only and misses some. The sample includes 80,000 to 90,000 clones, 79% of them seen just once. The sample consisted of peripheral blood. The receptors here all came from a man in his 70s with acute or convalescent COVID-19.

The chain carries TRBV5-1 and TRBJ2-1, with 9 nucleotides matching TRBD2. Germline CDR1 reads SGHRS; CDR2 reads YFSETQ. This CDR3 has 18 residues. Trimming cost V 3 bases and J 9 bases; bases outside gene matches: 19. CDR3 residues: CASSSRRASGVQFVEQFF. Written as DNA, the CDR3 is TGCGCCAGCAGCTCGCGGCGGGCTAGCGGGGTTCAGTTTGTTGAGCAGTTCTTC.

The chain combines TRBV3-1 (or the pseudogene TRBV3-2) with TRBJ2-5; 7 bases agree with TRBD1. CDR3 length: 13 residues. Germline loops: CDR1 LGHDT, CDR2 YNNKEL (reference sequence). Losses at the gene ends were 6 bases for V and 5 bases for J; bases not matched to a gene: 6. The CDR3 here is CASRPGQLETQYF. In DNA, the CDR3 is TGTGCCAGCAGACCGGGACAGTTGGAGACCCAGTACTTC.

V is TRBV7-9 and J is TRBJ2-3, with D hard to call. V lost 5 bases to trimming and J lost 4 bases, with 7 bases between them. Per the germline V gene, CDR1 is SEHNR and CDR2 is FQNEAQ (reference sequence). CDR3 size: 12 residues. CDR3 bases: TGTGCCAGCAGCCCGCCGGCAGATACGCAGTATTTT. It encodes CASSPPADTQYF.

Only one count was recorded for this clone. This chain connects TRBV10-2 to TRBJ1-1; TRBD1 matches 8 bases. Germline CDR1 reads WSHSY; CDR2 reads SAAADI. With 7 bases clipped from V and 3 bases from J, the junction kept 7 bases outside the gene matches. This CDR3 region has 14 residues. The CDR3 sequence: CASNPGQVYTEAFF. The CDR3 DNA reads as TGCGCCAGCAACCCGGGACAGGTGTACACTGAAGCTTTCTTT.

The chain links TRBV5-6 to TRBJ2-1, with 12 bases that match TRBD2. Per germline, CDR1 SGHDT and CDR2 YYEEEE. V lost 5 bases to trimming and J lost 8 bases; unmatched junction nucleotides: 8. The CDR3 totals 15 residues. The CDR3 spells CASSSLAGGPYEQFF. CDR3 DNA sequence: TGTGCCAGCAGTAGCCTAGCGGGGGGGCCGTATGAGCAGTTCTTC.

The chain employs TRBV5-6 and TRBJ2-2, with 7 bases identical to TRBD2. Germline lookup yields CDR1 SGHDT and CDR2 YYEEEE. The CDR3 runs to 17 residues. Germline trimming cut 4 bases from V and 4 bases from J; bases unmatched to any gene: 13. CDR3 sequence: CASSLSGSGEVTGELFF. In nucleotides, the CDR3 is TGTGCCAGCAGCCTCTCGGGAAGCGGGGAGGTCACCGGGGAGCTGTTTTTT.

The chain is built from TRBV15 and TRBJ1-1; the D gene is possibly TRBD1 (6 bases). CDR1 is LNHNV and CDR2 is YYDKDF in the germline V gene (reference sequence). This CDR3 has 14 amino acids. Trimming stripped 1 base from V and 7 bases from J, with 13 bases between. The CDR3 DNA reads TGTGCCACCAGCAGAGTAGTGGCAGGGGTTGAAGCTTTCTTT. Encoded protein: CATSRVVAGVEAFF.

The V gene is TRBV6-1, the J gene TRBJ1-4, with a tentative D call TRBD1 (6 bases). The germline V gene has CDR1 MNHNS and CDR2 SASEGT. This CDR3 spans 16 amino acids. V was cut by 1 base and J by 4 bases, with 13 bases left in between. As DNA, the CDR3 is TGTGCCAGCAGTGAAGGGGGGGGCAATGGTAATGAAAAACTGTTTTTT. Its protein is CASSEGGGNGNEKLFF.

The rearrangement joins TRBV30 to TRBJ1-4; TRBD1 matches at 10 bases. Germline V gene sequence: CDR1 GTSNPN, CDR2 SVGIG (reference sequence). Unmatched junction bases numbered 5, after V lost 5 bases and J lost 8 bases. The length of the CDR3 is 13 residues. This CDR3 is CAWSGQGREKLFF. CDR3 sequence (DNA): TGTGCCTGGTCGGGACAGGGGAGGGAAAAACTGTTTTTT.

The V call is TRBV2, the J call TRBJ2-7; D may be TRBD1 (6 bases). The CDR3 loop spans 15 amino acids. Germline V CDR1 and CDR2: SNHLY, FYNNEI. The ends were cut back, 4 bases at V and 5 bases at J, with 18 bases in the middle. The CDR3 nucleotides are TGTGCCAGCAGTGGCCCTCGGACAGACGGCCACGAGCAGTACTTC. This translates into CASSGPRTDGHEQYF.

V gene TRBV29-1 combines with J gene TRBJ1-4; D possibly corresponds to TRBD1 (6 bases). The germline CDR1 and CDR2 sequences are SQVTM and ANQGSEA. This CDR3 is built from 13 residues. The CDR3 bases are TGCTTCGGGGGGGCTGCAACTAATGAAAAACTGTTTTTT. Protein: CFGGAATNEKLFF.

J is TRBJ2-7 and V is TRBV5-6; tentatively, D is TRBD1 (6 bases). Trimming took 3 bases from V and 2 from J, leaving 21 bases between them. This CDR3 spans 17 amino acids. CDR1 SGHDT and CDR2 YYEEEE come from the germline V gene. DNA for the CDR3: TGTGCCAGCAGCTGGGGGACACCTTCCGTCCCCACCTACGAGCAGTACTTC. This gives the protein CASSWGTPSVPTYEQYF.